This TCR beta chain was obtained from a study of multiple sclerosis patients with progressive multifocal leukoencephalopathy. Points on this clone: Its target is not known.

Study conclusions and caveats: The findings' link to JC virus versus immunocompromise remained uncertain.

The V and J ends lost 0 bases and 0 bases respectively, with 8 bases between them. The CDR3 extends over 15 amino acids. The V gene's germline CDR1 is LGHNA and CDR2 YSLEER. As to time point: before natalizumab initiation. All PML patients were female, and all patients had earlier interferon beta. The T0 samples predate the first natalizumab infusion. The survey-level immunoSEQ assay was used. Produced via immunoSEQ multiplex PCR; TCRdb's table is partial and in-frame only. The sample contains roughly 31,000 clones, 89% of which appear only once. This TCR was sampled from a human donor with multiple sclerosis. The rearrangement joins TRBV4-3 to TRBJ1-2; no firm D call. Sequenced sample: PBMCs. The CDR3 reads CASSQDLVSNYGYTF. As DNA, the CDR3 is TGCGCCAGCAGCCAAGATTTGGTATCTAACTATGGCTACACCTTC.